This record looks at one T cell receptor (beta chain) sequence and its context. Its antigen is still unknown. Unmatched junction bases numbered 12, after V lost 4 bases and J lost 3 bases. The CDR3 contains 17 residues. Germline CDR1 is MNHNS and CDR2 is SASEGT. The authors made TCR beta libraries by quantitative 5'-RACE with molecular barcodes. TCRdb fed the 5' RACE reads into MiXCR, producing one record per CDR3 protein. The data contain roughly 240,000 distinct CDR3 sequences, approximately 30% of them singletons. This specimen belongs to a study of CD8 T cells in ankylosing spondylitis. Broader study findings: Several highly homologous variants formed a TCR beta motif that appeared characteristic of ankylosing spondylitis blood. From matched ankylosing spondylitis synovial fluid, disease-linked clones were reportedly recovered at significantly enriched levels.

The sample taken for sequencing was blood, either unsorted or a sorted T cell fraction (not recorded which). The chain links TRBV6-1 to TRBJ2-7; 10 bases are a match to TRBD1. The TCR was taken from a male donor with ankylosing spondylitis or in good health (not recorded which). Here the CDR3 DNA reads TGTGCCAGCAGTGGGGGGAAACAATGGACAGGGGGCTACGAGCAGTACTTC. Protein: CASSGGKQWTGGYEQYF.